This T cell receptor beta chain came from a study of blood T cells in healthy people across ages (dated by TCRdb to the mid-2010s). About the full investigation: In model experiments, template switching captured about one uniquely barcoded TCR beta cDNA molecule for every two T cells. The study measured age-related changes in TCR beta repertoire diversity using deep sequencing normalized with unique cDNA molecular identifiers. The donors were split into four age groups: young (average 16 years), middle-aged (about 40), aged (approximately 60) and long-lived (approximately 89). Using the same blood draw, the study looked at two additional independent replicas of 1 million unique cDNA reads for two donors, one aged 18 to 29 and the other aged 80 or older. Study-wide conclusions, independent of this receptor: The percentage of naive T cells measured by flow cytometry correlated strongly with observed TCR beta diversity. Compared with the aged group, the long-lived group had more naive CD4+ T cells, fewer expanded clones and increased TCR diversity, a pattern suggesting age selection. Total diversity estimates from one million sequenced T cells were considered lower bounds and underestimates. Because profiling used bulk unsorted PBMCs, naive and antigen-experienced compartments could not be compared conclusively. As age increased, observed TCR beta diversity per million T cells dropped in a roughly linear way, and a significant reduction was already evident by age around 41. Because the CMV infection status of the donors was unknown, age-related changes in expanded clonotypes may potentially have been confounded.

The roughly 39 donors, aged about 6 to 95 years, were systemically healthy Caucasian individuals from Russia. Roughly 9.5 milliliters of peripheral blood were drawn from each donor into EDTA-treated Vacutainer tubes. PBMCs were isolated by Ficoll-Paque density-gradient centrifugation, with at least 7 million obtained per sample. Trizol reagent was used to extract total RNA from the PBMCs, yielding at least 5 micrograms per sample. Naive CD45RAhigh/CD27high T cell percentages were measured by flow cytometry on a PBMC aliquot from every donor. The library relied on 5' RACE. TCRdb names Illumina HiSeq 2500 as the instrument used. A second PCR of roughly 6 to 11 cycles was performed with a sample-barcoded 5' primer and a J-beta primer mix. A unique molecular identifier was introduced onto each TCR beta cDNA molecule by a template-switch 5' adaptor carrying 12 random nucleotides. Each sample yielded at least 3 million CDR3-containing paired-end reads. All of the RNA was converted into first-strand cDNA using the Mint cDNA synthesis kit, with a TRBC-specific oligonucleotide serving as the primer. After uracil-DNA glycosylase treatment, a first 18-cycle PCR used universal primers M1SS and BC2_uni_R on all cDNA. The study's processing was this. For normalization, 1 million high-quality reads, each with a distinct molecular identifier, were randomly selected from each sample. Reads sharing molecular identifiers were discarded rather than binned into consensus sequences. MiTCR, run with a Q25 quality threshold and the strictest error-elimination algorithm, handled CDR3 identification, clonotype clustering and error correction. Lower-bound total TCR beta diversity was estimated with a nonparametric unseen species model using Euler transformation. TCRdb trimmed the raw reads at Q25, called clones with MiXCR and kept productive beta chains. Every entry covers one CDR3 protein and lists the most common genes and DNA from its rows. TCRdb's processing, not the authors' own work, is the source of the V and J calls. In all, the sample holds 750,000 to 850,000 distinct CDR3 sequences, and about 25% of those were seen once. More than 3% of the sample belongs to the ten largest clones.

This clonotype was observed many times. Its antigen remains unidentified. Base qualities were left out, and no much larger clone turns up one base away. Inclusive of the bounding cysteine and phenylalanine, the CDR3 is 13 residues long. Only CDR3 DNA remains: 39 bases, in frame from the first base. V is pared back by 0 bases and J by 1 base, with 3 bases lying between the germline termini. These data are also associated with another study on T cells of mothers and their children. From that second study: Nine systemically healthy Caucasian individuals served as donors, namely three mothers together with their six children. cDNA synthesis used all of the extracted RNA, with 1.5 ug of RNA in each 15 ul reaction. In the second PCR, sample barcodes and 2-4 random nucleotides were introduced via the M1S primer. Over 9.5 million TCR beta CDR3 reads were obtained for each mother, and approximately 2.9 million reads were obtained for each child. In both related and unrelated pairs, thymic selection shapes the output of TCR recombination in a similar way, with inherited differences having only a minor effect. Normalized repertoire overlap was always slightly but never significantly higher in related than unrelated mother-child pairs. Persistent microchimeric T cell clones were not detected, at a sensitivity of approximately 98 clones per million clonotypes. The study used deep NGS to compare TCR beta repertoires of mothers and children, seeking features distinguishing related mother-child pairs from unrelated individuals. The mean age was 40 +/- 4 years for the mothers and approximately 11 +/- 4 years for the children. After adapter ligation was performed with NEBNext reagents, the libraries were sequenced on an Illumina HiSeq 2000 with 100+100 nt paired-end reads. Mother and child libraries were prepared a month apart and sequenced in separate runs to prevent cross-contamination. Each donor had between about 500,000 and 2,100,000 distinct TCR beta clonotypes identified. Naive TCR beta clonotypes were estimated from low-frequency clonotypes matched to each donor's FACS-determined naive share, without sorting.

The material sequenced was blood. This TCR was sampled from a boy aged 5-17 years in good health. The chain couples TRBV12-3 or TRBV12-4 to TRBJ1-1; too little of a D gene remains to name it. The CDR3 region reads CASSLAPNTEAFF. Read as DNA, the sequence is TGTGCCAGCAGTTTAGCTCCGAACACTGAAGCTTTCTTT.